This TCR beta chain was identified during a study of response to subunit inactivated influenza vaccine. Study-wide findings and caveats: New T cells are recruited in small numbers by each seasonal influenza vaccination, according to the authors' suggestion.

Each CDR3 protein gets one entry after TCRdb re-called the RT-PCR reads with MiXCR. The sample lists some 500,000 distinct CDR3 sequences, 10% to 15% occurring once. Many counts were recorded for this clonotype. Its cognate antigen is unknown. This receptor was taken from a man aged 45 to 65 who received an inactivated influenza vaccine. The source material was PBMCs from blood, sampled roughly 47 days after vaccination.

The CDR3 DNA follows: TGCAGCGTTGATAGAGTTGGGGGGACTGATTATAATTCACCCCTCCACTTT. Translation: CSVDRVGGTDYNSPLHF. V is TRBV29-1 and J is TRBJ1-6; a weak D match, TRBD1 (5 bases). CDR1 is SQVTM and CDR2 is ANQGSEA in the germline V gene. V lost 3 bases and J lost 4, with 19 bases in between. The CDR3 has 17 amino acids.